This T cell receptor (beta chain) was recovered during a study of cytomegalovirus exposure and HLA in healthy donors (dated by TCRdb to about 2017). Background for the entire study: An earlier analysis of roughly 570 of the donors reported 276 Gb of sequence data and around 110 million unique TCR beta sequences obtained from around 170 million T cells. The study aimed to test whether cataloging public T cell receptors could reveal signatures of past pathogen exposure. In the later analysis, no new phenotypic data were used to find candidate immune exposures; instead, reliance was placed on TCR beta sequences and their occurrence across donors. Donor age, sex, ethnicity and CMV serostatus were compiled alongside the repertoire data. The genetic ancestry cluster associated with self-reported Caucasian donors included roughly 84% of the approximately 400 genotyped donors. Using immunosequencing, the study profiled T cell repertoires from roughly 650 subjects and related those repertoires to cytomegalovirus serostatus. In a later analysis, previously published TCR beta repertoires from several hundred donors were re-analyzed and high-resolution HLA genotyping was added so that TCR occurrence patterns could be studied. In addition to the first cohort of 650 to 800 subjects, a separate validation cohort of approximately 130 different subjects was used. Genome-wide SNP genotypes for about 65% of the 666 donors were used in a later genetic analysis, which treated that subset as a discovery cohort. To predict cytomegalovirus infection status, the study brought together high-throughput TCR immunosequencing, statistical association of individual TCRs with disease status, and machine learning. A handful of DR-DQ haplotypes were handled as single units for association and clustering because linkage in the cohort was strong. Among 398 genotyped donors of the cohort, an average of roughly 230,000 unique TCR beta nucleotide sequences was sequenced per donor, of which roughly 17% were non-productive. About 320 gigabases of sequencing data and some 85 million unique TCR sequences were included in an early release covering roughly 600 HLA-typed donors. To decide whether each TCR beta V gene segment behaved as functional or pseudogenic, an earlier analysis of 587 of the donors relied on high-throughput TCR beta sequencing. Every discovery cohort repertoire had been produced on one sequencing platform. The number of donors typed differed by locus, with roughly 620-640 for A, B, C, DRB1 and DQB1, around 500 for DQA1, 606 for DPA1, and 450 to 480 for DPB1. Both class I and class II loci were covered by HLA typing, at four-digit resolution.

The CDR3 numbers 13 residues from cysteine through phenylalanine. This entry keeps only the CDR3 DNA: 39 bases, framed from base 1. CDR1 and CDR2 are drawn from the germline V gene (reference sequence): PRHDT, FYEKMQ. V is cut by 3 bases and J by 4 bases, and the space between the germline ends is 9 bases. In total, 600 or so healthy bone marrow donors made up the cohort. At the time of sampling, every cohort member was nominally healthy, though immune exposures that went unrecorded were likely present. The donor tested CMV seronegative, placing the donor among the approximately 360 seronegative members of the cohort. A peripheral blood sample was collected from each donor, and TCR beta sequencing was performed on peripheral blood mononuclear cells. Genomic DNA was extracted from the blood cell samples with the Qiagen DNeasy Blood Extraction Kit. Libraries were built with the immunoSEQ multiplex PCR assay. For the multiplex PCR, a mixture combining 60 forward primers for TCR Vbeta segments and 13 reverse primers for TCR Jbeta segments was used. The CDR3 region of rearranged TCR beta genes was amplified from genomic DNA by a multiplex PCR assay. On the Illumina HiSeq System, the amplified TCR beta libraries were sequenced as 87-base-pair reads. In the original analysis: Across the roughly 640 repertoires, a later analysis counted approximately 83 million unique TCR beta chains, around 11 million of which were shared by at least two donors. To remove PCR and sequencing errors, raw reads were error-corrected and collapsed into unique sequences using a nearest-neighbor algorithm that merged closely related sequences. V, D and J gene segments were assigned by aligning CDR3 sequences to IMGT reference sequences. For a sequence to be retained, a match of at least six nucleotides to both a V gene segment and a J gene segment was required. Rearrangements were classified as productive when the CDR3 lacked stop codons and remained in frame with V and J, and all other rearrangements were classified as non-productive. CDR3 was defined according to IMGT convention as the region running from the second conserved V-encoded cysteine to the conserved J-encoded phenylalanine. Sequences without an unambiguous match to a single V gene segment were excluded from the earlier analysis of several hundred of the donors. An earlier analysis of fewer than 750 of the donors classified V segments as functional when productive rearrangements were above 56.7% and as segregating when the standard deviation between donors was above 5%. To diagnose cytomegalovirus status from the catalog of TCR beta chain sequences, a statistical classification framework was built. A later analysis assigned V and J genes by comparing TCR nucleotide sequences with IMGT/GENE-DB human TR gene sequences. In a later analysis, CDR3 sequences and most-parsimonious VDJ recombination scenarios were assigned using the TCRdist pipeline. In a later analysis, each TCR beta chain was defined by its CDR3 amino acid sequence together with its V-gene family, and reads without a unique V-gene family were excluded. As a way to deal with suspected cross-contamination and a sequencing artifact, a later analysis dropped 450 to 600 nucleotide sequences that were highly shared and had low generation probability. In a later analysis, a clonal expansion index was calculated for each public chain from normalized within-repertoire ranks of inferred template counts. Generation probabilities in a later analysis came from a VDJ recombination model fitted to out-of-frame rearrangements, and those results were checked against IGoR. Hypergeometric tests were used in a later analysis to score TCR-TCR, TCR-HLA and TCR-CMV co-occurrence, with a repertoire-size bias correction applied to the TCR pairs. In a later analysis, false discovery rates were estimated by permuting HLA or CMV assignments 20 times. A later analysis grouped co-occurring TCRs with DBSCAN, adding TCRdist sequence similarity when clustering within HLA-allele-positive subsets. Repertoires with fewer than 30,000 or more than 120,000 public chains were left out of co-occurrence clustering, as were five repertoires with anomalous nucleotide sharing. Not all clones reach the TCRdb copy of this immuneACCESS table, which keeps in-frame sequences only. Checked studies attribute under half of the gap to unresolved V genes and leave the rest unexplained. The DNA was the basis for D and trimming; V, J and clone size are from that table. Across this sample there are 150,000 or so clones, with around three quarters seen only once. The ten largest account for under 4.5% of the sample.

On this clone: The antigen this receptor binds is unknown. Nothing much larger sits one base from this clone, and base qualities are not available.

Broad study findings and their caveats: The 87-base-pair reads could not distinguish some IMGT-functional V segments, including TRBV6-2 and TRBV6-3, so those segments were excluded. According to a later analysis, parvovirus B19, influenza, CMV and Epstein-Barr virus appeared linked to several top co-occurrence clusters. In the study, some 180 TCR beta chains were listed as associated with cytomegalovirus. According to a later analysis, TCR association rates differed among HLA loci, with DRB1 alleles showing the most associated TCRs and HLA-C alleles showing the fewest. A cluster of highly shared sequence variants was judged likely to be a technical artifact of the sequencing pipeline. Only TCR beta chains were sequenced in this cohort, and the absence of alpha or paired-chain data limited detectable features. A further reported finding was that TCR beta sequences accurately predicted the HLA-A and HLA-B alleles for most subjects in the first cohort. In vitro tests confirmed that a few of the cytomegalovirus-associated TCR beta chains recognize cytomegalovirus antigens. In a later analysis, over 15,000 TCR beta sequences were associated with specific HLA alleles at a false discovery rate of 0.05. An earlier analysis of several hundred of the donors showed that most TCR beta V segments appeared in productive rearrangements either about 90% or about 30% of the time, which broadly matched IMGT annotations. Most TCR sequences were observed very rarely across donors, whereas some public TCRs were present in many individuals. Sequencing depth was assumed to be roughly uniform across donors in the presence/absence analyses, though that assumption may not hold. V-gene and J-gene trimming of TCR beta chains was associated with a missense DCLRE1C variant in a later genetic analysis, and the association was replicated in an independent cohort. In a later analysis, HLA-associated TCR beta chains showed more clonal expansion and lower generation probabilities than non-associated chains that were equally common. Linkage disequilibrium might explain the correlated functional status among segregating V segments, but an unknown experimental factor could not be excluded. Immune exposure information for the cohort was limited to CMV serostatus. Strong co-occurrence of HLA alleles, especially DR and DQ, made assigning TCR associations to individual alleles difficult. Because some donors lacked HLA typing at each locus, the association tests relied only on the typed subset. The authors suggested that the approach could potentially be extended to other disease states and immunological phenotypes. Compared with the approximately 720-donor mean, donors in an Asian-associated ancestry cluster had fewer N-insertions in productive TCRs, according to a later genetic analysis. The classifier was reported to diagnose cytomegalovirus status with high specificity and sensitivity in both the original and validation cohorts. Because counts were too low, seventeen rarely observed V segments, including chromosome 9 orphons, were excluded from the earlier analysis of 587 of the donors. According to a later analysis, most CMV-associated TCR beta chains appeared to be HLA-restricted, and the HLA associations seemed to be driven largely by CMV exposure.

The sequence derives from a woman aged 40 to 49 in good health and CMV-seronegative. The chain couples TRBV13 to TRBJ1-1, with a tentative D gene TRBD1 over 5 matching bases. Sequenced: PBMCs. Here the CDR3 is given as CASSFQGSTEAFF. At the DNA level, the sequence is TGTGCCAGCAGCTTTCAGGGAAGCACTGAAGCTTTCTTT. Reference TRBV13 and TRBJ1-1 proteins supply the regions before and after the CDR3; the full variable domain is: AAGVIQSPRHLIKEKRETATLKCYPIPRHDTVYWYQQGPGQDPQFLISFYEKMQSDKGSIPDRFSAQQFSDYHSELNMSSLELGDSALYFCASSFQGSTEAFFGQGTRLTVV.